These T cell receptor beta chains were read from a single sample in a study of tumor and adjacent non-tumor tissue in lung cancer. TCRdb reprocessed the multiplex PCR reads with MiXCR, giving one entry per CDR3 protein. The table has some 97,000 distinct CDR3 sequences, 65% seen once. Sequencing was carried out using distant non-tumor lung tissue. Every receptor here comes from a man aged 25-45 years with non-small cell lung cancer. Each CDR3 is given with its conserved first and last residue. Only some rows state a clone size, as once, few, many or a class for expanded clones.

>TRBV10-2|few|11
CASSDGPEAFF
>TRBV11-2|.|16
CASSLDAGWCTDTQYF
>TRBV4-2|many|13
CASSQASVYEQYF
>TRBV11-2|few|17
CASSLGGSRVFNNEQFF
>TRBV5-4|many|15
CASRTGLANYNEQFF
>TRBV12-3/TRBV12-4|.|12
CASSSRGDDQFF
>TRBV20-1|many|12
CSAAGQNYGYTF
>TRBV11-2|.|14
CASSSTVSTDTRYF
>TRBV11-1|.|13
CGSCFSSSDEQFF
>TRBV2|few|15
CASSLDGTLGNTIYF
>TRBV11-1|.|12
CVSSIVSHEQYF
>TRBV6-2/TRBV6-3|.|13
CASSLRVAATQYF
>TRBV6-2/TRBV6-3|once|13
CTSSHSDTGELFF
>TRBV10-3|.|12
CASGGSSYEQYF
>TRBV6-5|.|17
CASSSYTLWARANVLTF
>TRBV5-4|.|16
CTNSAGLAASYNEQFF
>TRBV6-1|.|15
CVSSGHGQGSYEQYF
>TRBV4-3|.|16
CASSQGTGSAPYTQYF
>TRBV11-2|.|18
CASSYQTTSGSATDTQYF
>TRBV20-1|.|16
CSFHRGLAGGRETQYF
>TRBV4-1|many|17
CASGHGGTPSGANVLTF
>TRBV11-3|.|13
CASNPGTSYEQYF
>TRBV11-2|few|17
CASSLGRGWRVGNEQFF
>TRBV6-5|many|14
CASSYSTGRYEQYF
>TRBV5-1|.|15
CASSSLGTSGTEAFF
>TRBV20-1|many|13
CSARRVSQETQYF
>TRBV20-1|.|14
CSTSPGLAAETQYF
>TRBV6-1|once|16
CDSGEGPPGRNSPLHF
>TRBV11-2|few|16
CASSLVGTGVGETQYF
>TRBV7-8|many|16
CASSLTGTSGSSEQYF
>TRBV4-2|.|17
CASSRVILFATNDKLFF
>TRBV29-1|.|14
CSADGLAGGNEQYF
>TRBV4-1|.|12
CTSSQDFAEQYF
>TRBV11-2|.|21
CASSLGGDRSGRLEGIDTQYF
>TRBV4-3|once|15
CASSQRIAGGYEQYF
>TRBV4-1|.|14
CASTYDRSTGELFF
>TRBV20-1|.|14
CSASDKGGKTEAFF
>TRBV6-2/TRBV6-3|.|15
CASSYSTSGSGEPFF
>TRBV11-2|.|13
CATGLAGGDEQFF
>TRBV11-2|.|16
CASSPGTGLNIGELFF